This T cell receptor beta chain was found in a study of T cell changes during pregnancy in multiple sclerosis. V dropped 4 bases and J dropped 4; count of bases not matched to a gene: 9. Looked up from germline, CDR1 is SGHRS and CDR2 is YFSETQ. The CDR3 has 15 residues. Clones were sequenced by immunoSEQ multiplex PCR, and TCRdb holds only the in-frame ones, with some missing. The table shows some 42,000 clones, with roughly nine tenths occurring only once. The clonotype was recovered from a female donor with multiple sclerosis, enrolled in a pregnancy study. The specimen comprised CD4+ T cells from peripheral blood mononuclear cells, sampled after pregnancy. J is TRBJ2-5 and V is TRBV5-1, with 8 positions matching TRBD2. The CDR3 DNA reads TGCGCCAGCAGCCCTGGGGAGCGGGGGTTAGAGACCCAGTACTTC. This codes for CASSPGERGLETQYF.